The entry below gives a single T cell receptor (beta chain) sequence along with its context. The data originate from a study of beta chain features in type 1 diabetes. Turning to the study itself: Examined across all samples were some 99 million sorted cells.

Of the isolated RNA, all was reverse transcribed, and so the sequenced material was expressed TCRB transcripts. Profiling relied on immunoSEQ multiplex PCR, and the TCRdb table lists in-frame clones only, not all of them. The table records 150,000 to 180,000 clones, about 7.3% of them present only once. On average, the one heparinised blood draw given by each donor was about 116 mL. Via the markers CD45RO/CCR7/CD25/CD127/CD95/CD27, stem cell-like memory, regulatory, central memory and naive CD4+ cells were sorted. Populations isolated by sorting all had purity greater than 95%. The CDR3 extends over 18 amino acids. The germline V gene has CDR1 LGHNA and CDR2 YNFKEQ. V was clipped by 0 bases and J by 0 bases; unmatched bases: 8.

The sequence came from a man between 18 and 29 years old in good health. The chain combines TRBV4-2 with TRBJ2-1; 7 bases align to TRBD1. Sample: central memory CD4+ T cells from blood. The CDR3 is CASSQDPGQPSSYNEQFF. Written as DNA, the CDR3 is TGTGCCAGCAGCCAAGATCCGGGACAGCCGAGCTCCTACAATGAGCAGTTCTTC.